Shown below are 29 T cell receptor beta chains from a single sample sequenced in a study of T cell repertoires in cytomegalovirus infection. TCRdb processed the reads anew with MiXCR; each CDR3 protein has one entry. This table holds 170,000 or so distinct CDR3 sequences, roughly 14% found once. Material for sequencing was PBMCs. These receptors all come from a human donor in good health (CMV status not recorded). Some clones in this sample may be carry-over from other donors' samples.

The gene calls are TRBV6-6 and TRBJ1-2; D possibly corresponds to TRBD1 (5 bases). V lost 3 bases and J 5 bases, leaving 13 bases between the germline ends. This CDR3 contains 14 residues. CDR1 MNHNY and CDR2 SVGAGI come from the germline V gene (reference sequence). In nucleotides, the CDR3 is TGTGCCAGCAGTTATCCGGGGCTCCCTTATGGCTACACCTTC. Its translation: CASSYPGLPYGYTF.

The V and J genes are TRBV12-3 or TRBV12-4 and TRBJ1-1; D may be TRBD1 (5 bases). This CDR3 has 16 residues. The V and J ends lost 6 bases and 3 bases respectively, with 20 bases between them. The DNA of the CDR3 is TGTGCCAGCAGCCATGGGCGCAGGGTAGGGGACACTGAAGCTTTCTTT. This gives the protein CASSHGRRVGDTEAFF.

The sample holds many counts of this clonotype. The chain links TRBV7-2 to TRBJ2-1, with 15 nucleotides matching TRBD2. This CDR3 contains 17 residues. Unmatched junction bases numbered 5, after V lost 5 bases and J lost 3 bases. The V gene's germline CDR1 is SGHTA and CDR2 FQGNSA. CDR3 nucleotides: TGTGCCAGCAGCCCAGGGACTAGCGGGAGGATCTACAATGAGCAGTTCTTC. It yields the protein CASSPGTSGRIYNEQFF.

V gene TRBV20-1 combines with J gene TRBJ2-5; 8 positions match TRBD2. V shed 2 bases and J 5 bases; nucleotides not matched to a gene: 7. The CDR3 spans 14 residues. Looked up from germline, CDR1 is DFQATT and CDR2 is SNEGSKA (reference sequence). The CDR3 loop reads CSARSGLESETQYF. CDR3 DNA sequence: TGCAGTGCTAGATCGGGACTAGAGTCCGAGACCCAGTACTTC.

A few counts support this clonotype. The chain is built from TRBV4-2 and TRBJ1-1, with D tentatively TRBD1 (5 bases). This CDR3 is 14 amino acids long. Germline V lookup: CDR1 LGHNA, CDR2 YNFKEQ. V gave up 1 base and J gave up 7 bases, with 13 bases separating them. CDR3 DNA: TGTGCCAGCAGCCAAGCGGGGGGAAGGGGTGAAGCTTTCTTT. It yields the protein CASSQAGGRGEAFF.

This clonotype was seen at least ten times. This chain joins TRBV7-9 and TRBJ1-3, with TRBD1 identical over 9 bases. Germline assignment: CDR1 SEHNR and CDR2 FQNEAQ (reference sequence). The CDR3 contains 17 residues. V shed 3 bases and J 4 bases; nucleotides not matched to a gene: 10. CDR3 region: CASSLRTQGATGNTIYF. CDR3 bases: TGTGCCAGCAGCTTGCGTACACAGGGGGCGACGGGAAACACCATATATTTT.

The chain couples TRBV29-1 to TRBJ1-1, with unresolved D. V was pared by 4 bases and J by 1 base, with 10 bases between. The CDR3 has 13 residues. CDR1 is SQVTM and CDR2 is ANQGSEA in the germline V gene. The CDR3 DNA follows: TGCAGCGTTGGGTTCAGGCCGAACACTGAAGCTTTCTTT. It codes for CSVGFRPNTEAFF. The variable domain in full, completed from reference TRBV29-1 and TRBJ1-1, reads SAVISQKPSRDICQRGTSLTIQCQVDSQVTMMFWYRQQPGQSLTLIATANQGSEATYESGFVIDKFPISRPNLTFSTLTVSNMSPEDSSIYLCSVGFRPNTEAFFGQGTRLTVV.

This clonotype was counted many times. V usage is TRBV7-8 and J usage is TRBJ1-5; weak D call: TRBD1 (5 bases). The germline V gene encodes CDR1 SGHVS and CDR2 FQNEAQ. V lost 2 bases, J lost 4 bases, and 18 bases lay in between. This CDR3 spans 17 amino acids. CDR3: CASSLTGLSRDNQPQHF. The CDR3 region has the DNA TGTGCCAGCAGCTTAACGGGATTGAGCAGGGATAATCAGCCCCAGCATTTT.

The rearrangement links TRBV10-2 to TRBJ2-2; 8 bases agree with TRBD1. The CDR3 consists of 14 residues. Germline V gene data show CDR1 as WSHSY and CDR2 as SAAADI. The J segment lost 7 bases and the V segment lost 6 bases, leaving 7 bases of the junction unmatched. CDR3 DNA: TGCGCCAGCAGCCCCAGGGGGCAGGTCGGGGAGCTGTTTTTT. This sequence encodes CASSPRGQVGELFF.

This clonotype showed up many times. The V gene is TRBV7-9, the J gene TRBJ1-1; the D is unclear. The CDR3 has 12 amino acids. In germline, CDR1 is SEHNR, CDR2 FQNEAQ (reference sequence). V shed 2 bases and J shed 7 bases, with 8 bases lying between them. The CDR3: CASSLKAREAFF. CDR3 bases: TGTGCCAGCAGCTTAAAGGCACGTGAAGCTTTCTTT.

This clonotype showed up just a few times. The chain carries TRBV28 and TRBJ1-6; no definite D call. This CDR3 is built from 15 residues. Germline-derived CDR1 and CDR2 are MDHEN and SYDVKM. V shed 3 bases and J shed 4 bases, with 10 bases lying between them. CDR3 protein: CASSLEDEYNSPLHF. For the CDR3, the DNA is TGTGCCAGCAGTTTGGAGGACGAGTATAATTCACCCCTCCACTTT.

At least ten counts were recorded for this clonotype. The chain employs TRBV7-2 and TRBJ2-6, with TRBD2 identical over 8 bases. CDR1 SGHTA and CDR2 FQGNSA come from the germline V gene. CDR3 size: 17 residues. The ends lost 1 base at V and 1 base at J; junction bases unmatched: 3. The CDR3 loop is CASSLGGGRSGANVLTF. The CDR3 nucleotides read TGTGCCAGCAGCTTAGGCGGGGGGAGGTCTGGGGCCAACGTCCTGACTTTC.

J is TRBJ1-1 and V is TRBV7-9; no clear D gene. V was shortened by 6 bases and J by 1 base, with 6 bases between the two germline ends. Germline lookup yields CDR1 SEHNR and CDR2 FQNEAQ (reference sequence). The CDR3 spans 12 residues. The CDR3 region is CASRASNTEAFF. For the CDR3, the DNA is TGTGCCAGCAGGGCCTCGAACACTGAAGCTTTCTTT.

The chain carries TRBV2 and TRBJ2-3, with TRBD1 matching over 9 bases. The germline V gene encodes CDR1 SNHLY and CDR2 FYNNEI. This CDR3 has 16 residues. Trimming took 8 bases from V and 5 from J; bases not matched to a gene: 14. This CDR3 reads CASLPTGGKKRDTQYF. CDR3 bases: TGTGCCAGCCTTCCGACAGGGGGGAAAAAGCGAGATACGCAGTATTTT.

The rearrangement joins TRBV12-5 to TRBJ2-5; D is ambiguous. Germline values: CDR1 LGHNT, CDR2 FRNRAP. The CDR3 is made up of 11 amino acids. The V end was cut by 2 bases, the J end by 4 bases, with 2 bases between. CDR3 loop: CASGLLETQYF. CDR3 nucleotides: TGTGCTAGTGGTTTGCTAGAGACCCAGTACTTC. Full variable domain (missing parts from reference TRBV12-5 and TRBJ2-5): DARVTQTPRHKVTEMGQEVTMRCQPILGHNTVFWYRQTMMQGLELLAYFRNRAPLDDSGMPKDRFSAEMPDATLATLKIQPSEPRDSAVYFCASGLLETQYFGPGTRLLVL.

This clonotype was recorded many times. The chain combines TRBV6-1 with TRBJ1-4; maybe TRBD1 (6 bases). The CDR3 contains 13 residues. Germline V gene lookup returns CDR1 MNHNS and CDR2 SASEGT. With 10 bases removed from V and 6 bases from J, the gap between germline ends came to 15 bases. CDR3 DNA: TGTGCCACCAAGGACAGACCTGATGAAAAACTGTTTTTT. This gives the protein CATKDRPDEKLFF.

This clonotype has at least ten counts. The chain couples TRBV2 to TRBJ2-2; D not resolved. V lost 7 bases and J 1 base, leaving 7 bases between the germline ends. Germline V gives CDR1 SNHLY, CDR2 FYNNEI. The CDR3 spans 13 residues. This CDR3 is CASTGRNTGELFF. Written as DNA, the CDR3 is TGTGCCAGCACCGGCCGGAACACCGGGGAGCTGTTTTTT.

The chain recombines TRBV27 with TRBJ2-1; D might be TRBD1 (5 bases). The germline V and J ends were trimmed by 7 bases and 8 bases, with 18 bases remaining between them. There are 14 residues in the CDR3. Germline CDR1 MNHEY, CDR2 SMNVEV (reference sequence). The CDR3 here is CASKAKGHGDEQFF. The CDR3 coding sequence is TGTGCCAGCAAGGCAAAGGGGCATGGGGATGAGCAGTTCTTC.

The chain couples TRBV6-2 or TRBV6-3 to TRBJ2-4, with 9 bases identical to TRBD1. Germline V lookup: CDR1 MNHEY, CDR2 SVGEGT. The CDR3 spans 16 residues. J lost 2 bases, V lost 0 bases, and 2 bases had no gene match. CDR3 in DNA: TGTGCCAGCAGTTACTCGACAGGGGGACCCAAAAACATTCAGTACTTC. Translation gives CASSYSTGGPKNIQYF.

This clonotype came up many times. This chain uses TRBV7-2 with TRBJ1-2, with 7 bases lining up with TRBD1. After removal of 4 bases from V and 8 bases from J, the junction contained 10 bases not matched to a gene. Germline-derived CDR1 and CDR2 are SGHTA and FQGNSA. This CDR3 is 14 amino acids long. The CDR3 nucleotides are TGTGCCAGCAGCTCGACAGGGTTTACGGGCGGCTACACCTTC. This translates into CASSSTGFTGGYTF. Supplemented by reference TRBV7-2 and TRBJ1-2, the full variable domain reads GAGVSQSPSNKVTEKGKDVELRCDPISGHTALYWYRQSLGQGLEFLIYFQGNSAPDKSGLPSDRFSAERTGGSVSTLTIQRTQQEDSAVYLCASSSTGFTGGYTFGSGTRLTVV.

The V call is TRBV6-2 or TRBV6-3, the J call TRBJ1-5, with D unresolved. Trimming removed 9 bases from V and 2 bases from J, with 14 bases in between. This CDR3 is built from 14 residues. Germline V gene sequence: CDR1 MNHEY, CDR2 SVGEGT. CDR3 region: CASVTAWGNQPQHF. In nucleotides, the CDR3 is TGTGCCAGTGTCACAGCCTGGGGCAATCAGCCCCAGCATTTT.

The rearrangement links TRBV24-1 to TRBJ1-2; a possible D gene is TRBD1 (5 bases). V lost 2 bases and J 4 bases, leaving 7 bases between the germline ends. From germline, CDR1 is KGHDR and CDR2 SFDVKD. The CDR3 is made up of 13 amino acids. CDR3 protein: CATSDSQAYGYTF. The CDR3 bases are TGTGCCACCAGTGATTCACAGGCCTATGGCTACACCTTC.

This clonotype was recorded at least ten times. CDR3 coding DNA: TGTGCCAGCAGTTTTTCGGGTCAGCCCCAGCATTTT. Encoded protein: CASSFSGQPQHF. This sequence joins TRBV12-3 or TRBV12-4 and TRBJ1-5; the D is unclear. The CDR3 has 12 residues. V was shortened by 3 bases and J by 6 bases, with 6 bases between the two germline ends.

This clonotype was seen many times. The V gene is TRBV7-2, the J gene TRBJ1-4, with D tentatively TRBD1 (6 bases). Germline CDR1 SGHTA, CDR2 FQGNSA. The CDR3 is made up of 15 amino acids. V shed 5 bases and J shed 5 bases, with 15 bases lying between them. The CDR3 coding sequence is TGTGCCAGCAGCACATTCAGGGGTCTGAATGAAAAACTGTTTTTT. Translated, it gives CASSTFRGLNEKLFF.

This clonotype was observed a few times. The chain combines TRBV7-9 with TRBJ2-3; 7 nucleotides match TRBD2. Per germline, CDR1 SEHNR and CDR2 FQNEAQ (reference sequence). V shed 7 bases, J shed 3 bases, and the junction held 10 bases outside the gene matches. This CDR3 contains 15 residues. The DNA of the CDR3 is TGTGCCAGCACCTCCCCTAGCGGCATTACAGATACGCAGTATTTT. Translation gives CASTSPSGITDTQYF.

The V gene is TRBV7-9, the J gene TRBJ2-5; D call uncertain. The CDR3 loop spans 14 amino acids. V was pared by 5 bases and J by 5 bases, with 15 bases between. Germline values: CDR1 SEHNR, CDR2 FQNEAQ (reference sequence). The CDR3 sequence: CASSTGRPEETQYF. CDR3 nucleotides: TGTGCCAGCAGCACCGGACGGCCGGAGGAGACCCAGTACTTC.

The chain joins TRBV29-1 to TRBJ1-3; D perhaps matches TRBD1 (6 bases). This CDR3 has 12 amino acids. The germline V and J ends were trimmed by 7 bases and 4 bases, with 11 bases remaining between them. Germline V lookup: CDR1 SQVTM, CDR2 ANQGSEA. In DNA form, the CDR3 reads TGCAGCGCCCGGGACAACGGAAACACCATATATTTT. Amino acids: CSARDNGNTIYF.

At least ten counts were recorded for this clonotype. The CDR3 DNA sequence: TGTGCCAGCAGCCACAGCGGGGGAGGGATCCCCTACGAGCAGTACTTC. Translating it yields CASSHSGGGIPYEQYF. The chain employs TRBV7-2 and TRBJ2-7, with TRBD2 matching over 8 bases. Looked up from germline, CDR1 is SGHTA and CDR2 is FQGNSA. The V gene end was trimmed by 5 bases and the J gene end by 2 bases; junction bases not matched to a gene: 11. The CDR3 has 16 amino acids.

This clonotype was counted once. A read error may be the cause here, since a much bigger clone is one base away. The chain links TRBV20-1 to TRBJ1-4; D call uncertain. The V end was cut by 0 bases, the J end by 7 bases, with 15 bases between. CDR1 and CDR2 from the germline V gene are DFQATT and SNEGSKA (reference sequence). The CDR3 length is 15 residues. CDR3 bases: TGCAGTGCTAGAGATCTCTACAGAAATAGTGAAAAACTGTTTTTT. This sequence encodes CSARDLYRNSEKLFF.